This T cell receptor (beta chain) was sequenced in a study of cytomegalovirus exposure and HLA in healthy donors. Study-wide findings and caveats: The study put 150 or so TCR beta chains on its list as cytomegalovirus-associated. The authors confirmed in vitro that three CMV-associated chains were specific for CMV antigens. As was reported, the classifier diagnosed cytomegalovirus status with high specificity and sensitivity.

The donors formed part of the roughly 120-subject validation cohort, distinct from the roughly 660-subject first cohort. The CDR3 is 14 amino acids. Germline V gene lookup returns CDR1 MNHNS and CDR2 SASEGT. V dropped 4 bases and J dropped 2; count of bases not matched to a gene: 4. This clone was counted once. What it recognizes is unknown. Sequencing used immunoSEQ multiplex PCR; TCRdb keeps in-frame clones, though not all of them. The sample includes more than 110,000 clones, approximately 84% of them seen just once. The chain employs TRBV6-1 and TRBJ1-2; 7 nucleotides line up with TRBD1. What was sequenced was PBMCs. The TCR originated in a woman aged 25 to 45 in good health and CMV-seronegative. The CDR3, as DNA: TGTGCCAGCAGTGCCACGACAGGGAACTATGGCTACACCTTC. This encodes CASSATTGNYGYTF.